The 30 T cell receptor beta chains below were found in one sample sequenced in a study of CD8 T cells in ankylosing spondylitis (dated by TCRdb to about 2017). The library was obtained by 5' RACE. The listed sequencing device is Illumina HiSeq 2500. The raw public reads went through TCRdb reprocessing: fastp at Q25, MiXCR clone calling, in-frame beta chains kept. CDR3 protein duplicates are merged, each entry listing the most common genes and DNA. This sample lists under 450,000 distinct CDR3 sequences; around 20% were detected once. The ten biggest clones cover around 13% of the sample. The material sequenced was blood, either unsorted or a sorted T cell fraction (not recorded which). The origin of the receptors is a male donor with ankylosing spondylitis or in good health (not recorded which).

This clonotype was detected a few times. The chain recombines TRBV24-1 with TRBJ2-2, with 9 positions matching TRBD1. There are 16 residues in the CDR3. Unmatched junction bases numbered 1, after V lost 2 bases and J lost 1 base. In germline, CDR1 is KGHDR, CDR2 SFDVKD. The CDR3 nucleotides read TGTGCCACCAGTGATTGGACAGGGGAGAACACCGGGGAGCTGTTTTTT. Translation: CATSDWTGENTGELFF.

This chain uses TRBV10-3 with TRBJ2-7; D is possibly TRBD2 (6 bases). Germline lookup yields CDR1 ENHRY and CDR2 SYGVKD. CDR3 length: 15 residues. The V end lost 0 bases, the J end lost 0 bases, and 9 bases lay between the germline ends. DNA for the CDR3: TGTGCCATCAGTGAGTCTGGTAGCGGCTCCTACGAGCAGTACTTC. This translates into CAISESGSGSYEQYF.

This chain uses TRBV6-1 with TRBJ2-7; TRBD2 is a possible D gene (6 bases). V gave up 3 bases and J gave up 2 bases, with 11 bases separating them. This CDR3 region has 14 residues. Germline values: CDR1 MNHNS, CDR2 SASEGT. CDR3 region: CASSDGGPPYEQYF. CDR3 sequence (DNA): TGTGCCAGCAGTGACGGGGGTCCCCCCTACGAGCAGTACTTC.

The chain links TRBV6-1 to TRBJ1-3; no clear D. CDR1 is MNHNS, CDR2 SASEGT, per germline. V was cut by 3 bases and J by 0 bases, with 12 bases left in between. The CDR3 has 16 residues. CDR3 region: CASSDWPKISGNTIYF. DNA of the CDR3: TGTGCCAGCAGTGATTGGCCGAAAATCTCTGGAAACACCATATATTTT.

This clonotype was observed at least ten times. J is TRBJ2-7 and V is TRBV12-3 or TRBV12-4; either TRBD1 or TRBD2 may supply D (6 bases each). V was trimmed by 3 bases and J by 5 bases, leaving 8 bases between them. The CDR3 is 12 amino acids. CDR3 sequence reads: CASSLGGHEQYF. The CDR3, as DNA: TGTGCCAGCAGTTTGGGGGGCCACGAGCAGTACTTC.

The chain has TRBV10-1 and TRBJ2-3, with D possibly being TRBD1 or TRBD2 (5 bases each). The CDR3 is made up of 14 amino acids. Germline values: CDR1 WNHNN, CDR2 SYGVQD (reference sequence). V was cut by 2 bases and J by 4 bases, with 10 bases left in between. In DNA, the CDR3 is TGCGCCAGCAGTGAGGGGAGACAGCCAGATACGCAGTATTTT. Protein sequence: CASSEGRQPDTQYF.

The rearrangement uses TRBV2 and TRBJ2-2, with D unclear. There are 12 residues in the CDR3. Germline assignment: CDR1 SNHLY and CDR2 FYNNEI. V was cut by 7 bases and J by 5 bases, with 8 bases left in between. CDR3 sequence reads: CASTLRTGELFF. The CDR3 DNA reads as TGTGCCAGCACCTTGAGAACCGGGGAGCTGTTTTTT.

Only a few counts were recorded for this clonotype. This chain links TRBV4-2 with TRBJ2-1; no reliable D call. Trimming pared 7 bases from V and 0 bases from J, leaving 16 bases between. This CDR3 comprises 16 residues. CDR1 and CDR2 (germline): LGHNA, YNFKEQ. CDR3 residues: CASTREGPGSYNEQFF. DNA of the CDR3: TGTGCCAGCACGCGCGAAGGACCCGGCTCCTACAATGAGCAGTTCTTC.

This chain joins TRBV12-3 or TRBV12-4 and TRBJ2-1, with D possibly matching TRBD1 (5 bases). This CDR3 region has 14 residues. Trimming cost V 1 base and J 7 bases, with 11 bases left between them. The CDR3 spells CASSLEYRLNEQFF. DNA of the CDR3: TGTGCCAGCAGTTTAGAGTACAGGCTGAATGAGCAGTTCTTC.

The chain joins TRBV15 to TRBJ2-1; D not resolved. Deletions cut 3 bases from V and 8 bases from J, with 11 bases between. The CDR3 runs to 13 residues. The V gene's germline CDR1 is LNHNV and CDR2 YYDKDF (reference sequence). The CDR3 sequence: CATSRPPWDEQFF. The CDR3 DNA sequence: TGTGCCACCAGCAGGCCGCCTTGGGATGAGCAGTTCTTC.

There are a few counts of this clonotype. The chain recombines TRBV12-3 or TRBV12-4 with TRBJ2-2, with D tentatively TRBD1 (6 bases). V was pared by 7 bases and J by 4 bases, with 13 bases between. CDR3 length: 14 residues. In DNA form, the CDR3 reads TGTGCCAGCACCCCGGGACATCGCACCGGGGAGCTGTTTTTT. Translating it yields CASTPGHRTGELFF.

This clonotype was seen more than once but under ten times. This chain joins TRBV7-9 and TRBJ2-1; D not certain. V dropped 7 bases and J dropped 6 bases, with 16 bases sitting between them. This CDR3 comprises 14 residues. Germline V gene lookup returns CDR1 SEHNR and CDR2 FQNEAQ (reference sequence). The CDR3: CASTSEQWANEQFF. The DNA of the CDR3 is TGTGCCAGCACCTCCGAACAGTGGGCCAATGAGCAGTTCTTC.

This chain links TRBV7-9 with TRBJ2-3; 8 bases match TRBD2. Germline values: CDR1 SEHNR, CDR2 FQNEAQ (reference sequence). This CDR3 is built from 12 residues. Trimming took 5 bases from V and 13 from J; bases not matched to a gene: 8. The CDR3 loop reads CASSRGLGVEYF. The CDR3 DNA reads TGTGCCAGCAGCCGGGGACTAGGTGTCGAGTATTTT.

The rearrangement links TRBV3-1 to TRBJ2-3; D is undetermined. This CDR3 is 15 amino acids long. The V and J ends lost 4 bases and 1 base respectively, with 12 bases between them. Germline V gene lookup returns CDR1 LGHDT and CDR2 YNNKEL (reference sequence). The CDR3 here is CASSPTDGRTDTQYF. The CDR3 region has the DNA TGTGCCAGCAGCCCGACGGACGGCCGCACAGATACGCAGTATTTT.

This chain connects TRBV7-9 to TRBJ2-7, with D possibly TRBD1 on 6 matching bases. CDR3 size: 14 residues. The germline V gene encodes CDR1 SEHNR and CDR2 FQNEAQ (reference sequence). V lost 5 bases, J lost 2 bases, and 13 bases lay in between. In nucleotides, the CDR3 is TGTGCCAGCAGCCCTAGGGACATTCCCTACGAGCAGTACTTC. Its protein is CASSPRDIPYEQYF.

This clonotype was picked up a small number of times. This chain uses TRBV25-1 with TRBJ2-7, with no clear D. V lost 3 bases and J lost 1, with 13 bases in between. The length of the CDR3 is 15 residues. In germline, CDR1 is MGHDK, CDR2 SYGVNS. This CDR3 is CASSDEAPASYEQYF. The CDR3 bases are TGTGCCAGCAGTGATGAGGCTCCTGCATCCTACGAGCAGTACTTC.

The chain links TRBV7-9 to TRBJ2-1; tentative D call: TRBD1 (5 bases). The CDR3 is 16 amino acids. The germline CDR1 and CDR2 sequences are SEHNR and FQNEAQ (reference sequence). V lost 7 bases and J lost 9, with 25 bases in between. CDR3 nucleotide sequence: TGTGCCAGCACCAACCTGCGGCAGGGCGGATTAACTGAGCAGTTCTTC. Its translation is CASTNLRQGGLTEQFF.

The CDR3 sequence: CATSDPDSQETQYF. In DNA form, the CDR3 reads TGTGCCACCAGTGATCCGGACAGTCAAGAGACCCAGTACTTC. The gene calls are TRBV24-1 and TRBJ2-5, with D perhaps TRBD1 (6 bases). V dropped 3 bases and J dropped 2 bases, with 9 bases sitting between them. CDR1 and CDR2 from the germline V gene are KGHDR and SFDVKD. The CDR3 is 14 amino acids.

This clonotype was seen more than once but under ten times. The V gene is TRBV7-6, the J gene TRBJ2-1, with D hard to call. Per germline, CDR1 SGHVS and CDR2 FNYEAQ. V was pared by 5 bases and J by 9 bases, with 14 bases between. The CDR3 contains 13 residues. The CDR3 DNA is TGTGCCAGCAGCCGCCTGGGGTGGACTGAGCAGTTCTTC. Protein: CASSRLGWTEQFF.

Only a few counts were recorded for this clonotype. The chain employs TRBV7-2 and TRBJ1-2, with a tentative D call TRBD1 (6 bases). Germline V lookup: CDR1 SGHTA, CDR2 FQGNSA. V lost 3 bases to trimming and J lost 3 bases, with 20 bases between them. This CDR3 spans 17 amino acids. The CDR3 DNA reads as TGTGCCAGCAGCTTTCTCATGGTGGGGGGCGCGTACTATGGCTACACCTTC. This translates into CASSFLMVGGAYYGYTF.

V and J are TRBV14 and TRBJ2-2; possible D gene TRBD1, 5 bases. This CDR3 spans 16 amino acids. Germline V gene data show CDR1 as SGHDN and CDR2 as FVKESK. The V end was cut by 4 bases, the J end by 3 bases, with 15 bases between. The CDR3 spells CASSPPAGAHTGELFF. The CDR3 DNA follows: TGTGCCAGCAGCCCCCCAGCTGGGGCCCACACCGGGGAGCTGTTTTTT.

There are a few counts of this clonotype. The chain has TRBV6-2 or TRBV6-3 and TRBJ2-2; 8 bases agree with TRBD1. This CDR3 spans 15 amino acids. The trim removed 2 bases at V and 6 bases at J, leaving 5 bases unmatched. From germline, CDR1 is MNHEY and CDR2 SVGEGT. For the CDR3, the DNA is TGTGCCAGCAGTTACACGGGGACAGGACCCGGGGAGCTGTTTTTT. This translates into CASSYTGTGPGELFF.

This chain connects TRBV7-9 to TRBJ2-5, with TRBD1 matching 7 bases. CDR1 SEHNR and CDR2 FQNEAQ come from the germline V gene (reference sequence). This CDR3 is built from 15 residues. The J segment lost 5 bases and the V segment lost 5 bases, leaving 11 bases of the junction unmatched. The CDR3, as DNA: TGTGCCAGCAGCCCACCAGGGGGACAGTTGGAGACCCAGTACTTC. Amino acid sequence: CASSPPGGQLETQYF.

The rearrangement links TRBV29-1 to TRBJ2-7; tentative D call: TRBD1 (6 bases). This CDR3 contains 15 residues. Germline lookup yields CDR1 SQVTM and CDR2 ANQGSEA. V gave up 0 bases and J gave up 1 base, with 13 bases separating them. This CDR3 is CSVEDRSGQSYEQYF. CDR3 bases: TGCAGCGTTGAAGATCGGTCCGGACAGTCCTACGAGCAGTACTTC.

The chain recombines TRBV27 with TRBJ1-1; no reliable D call. The CDR3 is 13 residues long. The V end lost 0 bases, the J end lost 8 bases, and 10 bases lay between the germline ends. Germline-derived CDR1 and CDR2 are MNHEY and SMNVEV (reference sequence). CDR3 region: CASSLSTPLEAFF. Written as DNA, the CDR3 is TGTGCCAGCAGTTTATCGACCCCCCTCGAAGCTTTCTTT.

This chain connects TRBV6-5 to TRBJ2-5; 7 bases fit TRBD1. Germline CDR1 is MNHEY and CDR2 is SVGAGI. After removal of 2 bases from V and 8 bases from J, the junction contained 8 bases not matched to a gene. The CDR3 is 14 amino acids. In nucleotides, the CDR3 is TGTGCCAGCAGTTACCCCGACGGACAGGATACCCAGTACTTC. This translates into CASSYPDGQDTQYF.

The chain carries TRBV20-1 and TRBJ2-1; 11 bases line up with TRBD2. Germline CDR1 reads DFQATT; CDR2 reads SNEGSKA (reference sequence). This CDR3 is built from 15 residues. With V trimmed by 3 bases and J by 5 bases, 6 bases remained unmatched. The CDR3 region is CSARSTSGVDNEQFF. CDR3 bases: TGCAGTGCTAGGTCGACTAGCGGGGTCGACAATGAGCAGTTCTTC.

The table lists this clonotype with a few counts. The V call is TRBV11-2, the J call TRBJ2-7, with 11 bases fitting TRBD2. The ends lost 1 base at V and 2 bases at J; junction bases unmatched: 4. There are 16 residues in the CDR3. Germline V lookup: CDR1 SGHAT, CDR2 FQNNGV. The CDR3 spells CASSLGLGLAAYEQYF. The CDR3 region has the DNA TGTGCCAGCAGCTTAGGTTTGGGACTAGCGGCCTACGAGCAGTACTTC.

The CDR3 sequence: CASSHGGRGAYNEQFF. The CDR3 DNA reads TGTGCCAGCAGCCACGGGGGGCGGGGGGCCTACAATGAGCAGTTCTTC. The chain has TRBV7-9 and TRBJ2-1; 8 bases match TRBD2. With V trimmed by 5 bases and J by 2 bases, 8 bases remained unmatched. Germline V lookup: CDR1 SEHNR, CDR2 FQNEAQ (reference sequence). CDR3 length: 16 residues.

This CDR3 reads CATSDFGGVNEQFF. DNA of the CDR3: TGTGCCACCAGTGATTTTGGCGGGGTGAATGAGCAGTTCTTC. The chain employs TRBV24-1 and TRBJ2-1; tentative D call: TRBD2 (6 bases). The CDR3 totals 14 residues. Germline lookup yields CDR1 KGHDR and CDR2 SFDVKD. The V and J ends lost 1 base and 7 bases respectively, with 10 bases between them.